These 17 T cell receptor beta chains were all obtained from the same sample, sequenced in a study of OX40 agonist ivuxolimab in advanced cancers. Sequencing was performed with immunoSEQ multiplex PCR; in TCRdb, only in-frame clones are kept and a portion is missing. The sample carries 55,000 to 85,000 clones, about nine tenths recorded once. The material sequenced was CD4+ or CD8+ T cells sorted from blood, taken in a trial of the OX40 agonist ivuxolimab. These receptors came from an adult with an advanced solid tumor such as melanoma, head and neck, liver or kidney cancer.

The gene calls are TRBV19 and TRBJ1-4; D gene uncertain. The CDR3 is made up of 13 amino acids. Trimming removed 6 bases at V and 8 bases at J, with 13 bases between. The germline gives CDR1 LNHDA, CDR2 SQIVND (reference sequence). This CDR3 reads CASSDLSREKLFF. CDR3 DNA sequence: TGTGCCAGTAGCGACCTATCAAGGGAAAAACTGTTTTTT.

This clone was detected a few times. Within the sample, other DNA sequences also encode this same CDR3. The rearrangement joins TRBV6-5 to TRBJ1-6, with unresolved D. V lost 4 bases to trimming and J lost 10 bases, with 5 bases between them. The germline V gene has CDR1 MNHEY and CDR2 SVGAGI. The CDR3 totals 11 residues. This CDR3 reads CASSSNSPLHF. Written as DNA, the CDR3 is TGTGCCAGCAGTTCCAACTCACCCCTCCACTTT.

The V and J genes are TRBV6-5 and TRBJ1-4; perhaps TRBD1 as D (5 bases). Trimming cost V 0 bases and J 8 bases, with 16 bases left between them. The length of the CDR3 is 16 residues. Germline V CDR1 and CDR2: MNHEY, SVGAGI. Here the CDR3 reads CASSYSKRQGREKLFF. The CDR3 DNA is TGTGCCAGCAGTTACTCAAAGCGGCAGGGCAGAGAAAAACTGTTTTTT.

The CDR3 reads CASSPRLAGGLTDTQYF. The CDR3 region has the DNA TGTGCCAGCAGCCCCCGACTAGCGGGGGGGCTAACAGATACGCAGTATTTT. The chain is built from TRBV7-3 and TRBJ2-3, with 14 bases lining up with TRBD2. There are 17 residues in the CDR3. Germline V gives CDR1 SGHTA, CDR2 FQGTGA. The junction had 7 bases not matched to a gene; V was cut back by 5 bases and J by 3 bases.

The chain uses TRBV5-4 and TRBJ2-4; D possibly corresponds to TRBD2 (5 bases). The germline CDR1 and CDR2 sequences are SGHNT and YYREEE (reference sequence). The CDR3 is 14 residues long. The V end lost 4 bases, the J end lost 6 bases, and 14 bases lay between the germline ends. Here the CDR3 reads CASSPRLNGNIQYF. CDR3 in DNA: TGTGCCAGCAGCCCGAGACTAAACGGAAACATTCAGTACTTC.

The rearrangement joins TRBV2 to TRBJ1-4; 7 bases align to TRBD1. From germline, CDR1 is SNHLY and CDR2 FYNNEI. Trimming cost V 6 bases and J 0 bases; bases outside gene matches: 7. The CDR3 consists of 16 residues. The CDR3 nucleotides read TGTGCCAGCAGCGCGACAGGGCTAACAACTAATGAAAAACTGTTTTTT. Its protein is CASSATGLTTNEKLFF.

This sequence joins TRBV9 and TRBJ2-2, with D possibly being TRBD1 (6 bases). Germline assignment: CDR1 SGDLS and CDR2 YYNGEE. V was cut by 3 bases and J by 1 base, with 10 bases left in between. This CDR3 region has 15 residues. The CDR3 region is CASSAEGQNTGELFF. As DNA, the CDR3 is TGTGCCAGCAGCGCTGAGGGACAGAACACCGGGGAGCTGTTTTTT.

The V and J genes are TRBV27 and TRBJ1-4, with TRBD1 matching 8 bases. V trimming: 6 bases; J trimming: 5 bases; junction bases outside the gene matches: 5. The CDR3 covers 14 residues. Germline V gene data show CDR1 as MNHEY and CDR2 as SMNVEV (reference sequence). CDR3 protein: CASRLQGENEKLFF. The CDR3 nucleotides are TGTGCCAGCAGACTACAGGGGGAAAATGAAAAACTGTTTTTT.

The CDR3 bases are TGTGCCTGGAGCCACCCGAGACAGGGGATGTGGCCCCAGCATTTT. Protein sequence: CAWSHPRQGMWPQHF. This chain connects TRBV30 to TRBJ1-5, with 8 bases that match TRBD1. CDR1 is GTSNPN and CDR2 is SVGIG in the germline V gene (reference sequence). The CDR3 is made up of 15 amino acids. Trimming removed 3 bases from V and 9 bases from J; junction bases left unmatched: 13.

The CDR3 nucleotides are TGTGCCAGCAGCTTAGCGTCTACTGGGGGACAGGGTCACTATGGCTACACCTTC. Translating it yields CASSLASTGGQGHYGYTF. The chain is built from TRBV7-2 and TRBJ1-2; 9 bases agree with TRBD1. CDR3 length: 18 residues. Germline V gene lookup returns CDR1 SGHTA and CDR2 FQGNSA. V gave up 0 bases and J gave up 3 bases; unmatched junction bases: 11.

This chain uses TRBV7-9 with TRBJ2-3, with D possibly matching TRBD2 (5 bases). This CDR3 comprises 14 residues. Germline V gene data show CDR1 as SEHNR and CDR2 as FQNEAQ (reference sequence). Trimming left V 6 bases short and J 8 bases short, with 18 bases between. As DNA, the CDR3 is TGTGCCAGCAGTGAACTTGGAAGGGCGGGTACGCAGTATTTT. The encoded protein is CASSELGRAGTQYF.

This clone was detected a few times. The chain has TRBV7-2 and TRBJ2-7; D tentatively reads TRBD1 or TRBD2 (5 bases each). Trimming took 3 bases from V and 4 from J, leaving 10 bases between them. Germline CDR1 is SGHTA and CDR2 is FQGNSA. The CDR3 runs 13 residues. CDR3 sequence reads: CASSFRDVYEQYF. CDR3 nucleotide sequence: TGTGCCAGCAGCTTCCGGGACGTATACGAGCAGTACTTC.

The gene calls are TRBV18 and TRBJ2-3; 10 nucleotides line up with TRBD1. Trimming at V came to 1 base and at J to 4 bases, leaving 5 bases not matched to a gene. The CDR3 runs 16 residues. CDR1 and CDR2 (germline): KGHSH, LQKENI. CDR3 protein: CASSPLRQGASDTQYF. CDR3 sequence (DNA): TGTGCCAGCTCACCACTTAGACAGGGGGCGTCAGATACGCAGTATTTT.

The CDR3 is CASRGSKNIQYF. The CDR3 DNA reads TGCGCCAGCAGGGGGAGCAAAAACATTCAGTACTTC. The V gene is TRBV4-1, the J gene TRBJ2-4, with D perhaps matching TRBD2 (5 bases). This CDR3 has 12 amino acids. The V gene lost 6 bases and the J gene lost 3 bases, with 6 bases spanning the gap. Germline lookup yields CDR1 MGHRA and CDR2 YSYEKL.

This rearrangement joins TRBV18 to TRBJ2-3; D is unresolved. Trimming left V 3 bases short and J 5 bases short, with 18 bases between. The length of the CDR3 is 16 residues. Germline CDR1 and CDR2: KGHSH and LQKENI. The CDR3 DNA follows: TGTGCCAGCTCACCGCTCGACAAGCAGATCGGAGATACGCAGTATTTT. Encoded protein: CASSPLDKQIGDTQYF.

As to this clone: The sample contains more than one DNA sequence encoding this CDR3. The chain links TRBV9 to TRBJ2-5; 8 nucleotides align to TRBD1. The CDR3 has 15 residues. The V gene end was trimmed by 2 bases and the J gene end by 1 base; junction bases not matched to a gene: 4. Germline lookup yields CDR1 SGDLS and CDR2 YYNGEE. The CDR3 protein is CASSVSGGLQETQYF. As DNA, the CDR3 is TGTGCCAGCAGCGTTTCAGGGGGCCTCCAAGAGACCCAGTACTTC.

This chain connects TRBV5-1 to TRBJ2-7, with D perhaps TRBD1 or TRBD2 (5 bases each). With 4 bases removed from V and 3 bases from J, the gap between germline ends came to 14 bases. CDR3 length: 14 residues. CDR1 is SGHRS and CDR2 is YFSETQ in the germline V gene. DNA for the CDR3: TGCGCCAGCAGCATAGGGACGCAAGTCTACGAGCAGTACTTC. Its translation is CASSIGTQVYEQYF.